This TCR beta chain was sequenced in a study of blood T cell repertoires in COVID-19. Background on the study: The United States, Italy and Spain provided the acute and convalescent COVID-19 samples.

This clone was counted a few times. The V gene lost 8 bases and the J gene lost 6 bases, with 11 bases spanning the gap. The germline CDR1 and CDR2 sequences are MNHEY and SMNVEV (reference sequence). This CDR3 is built from 11 residues. Original processing methods: Using reference gene primer amplification, nucleated cell counts were estimated. Repertoires were generated with immunoSEQ multiplex PCR, while TCRdb's copy carries only in-frame clones and drops some. The V and J calls and the clone size are those of that table, but D and trimming were determined from the DNA. The table lists about 37,000 clones, approximately 91% of them singletons.

V gene TRBV27 combines with J gene TRBJ2-7; D might be TRBD1 (6 bases). The receptor was isolated from a human donor in a cohort sampled during active COVID-19. Source material: peripheral blood. The CDR3 region is CASARGAEQYF. For the CDR3, the DNA is TGTGCCAGCGCCAGGGGAGCCGAGCAGTACTTC.